The 26 T cell receptor beta chains below come from one sample, sequenced in a study of PD-L1 blockade in urothelial cancer. Time point described: pretreatment peripheral blood. The table came from immunoSEQ multiplex PCR; TCRdb's copy has only in-frame clones and leaves some out. The sample holds 70,000 to 75,000 clones, 84% seen once. Sequenced here: PBMCs, sampled around atezolizumab (anti-PD-L1) treatment. These receptors were collected from a woman in her 70s with urothelial cancer.

The DNA for the CDR3 is TGCAGCGCCCCAGACCAGGGTACTGAAGCTTTCTTT. Translating gives CSAPDQGTEAFF. The chain employs TRBV29-1 and TRBJ1-1, with D tentatively TRBD1 (5 bases). V lost 7 bases to trimming and J lost 5 bases, with 14 bases between them. Germline V gives CDR1 SQVTM, CDR2 ANQGSEA. This CDR3 has 12 amino acids. Looking up the rest from reference TRBV29-1 and TRBJ1-1 gives the full variable domain: SAVISQKPSRDICQRGTSLTIQCQVDSQVTMMFWYRQQPGQSLTLIATANQGSEATYESGFVIDKFPISRPNLTFSTLTVSNMSPEDSSIYLCSAPDQGTEAFFGQGTRLTVV.

The chain links TRBV30 to TRBJ1-3; 7 bases are shared with TRBD1. Germline V gives CDR1 GTSNPN, CDR2 SVGIG (reference sequence). The CDR3 extends over 16 amino acids. V dropped 2 bases and J dropped 0; count of bases not matched to a gene: 7. The CDR3 region has the DNA TGTGCCTGGAGTAAGGGGGCCTTAAGCTCTGGAAACACCATATATTTT. Encoded protein: CAWSKGALSSGNTIYF.

The chain joins TRBV5-1 to TRBJ1-1, with 9 bases identical to TRBD1. Germline values: CDR1 SGHRS, CDR2 YFSETQ. The CDR3 runs to 16 residues. V was pared by 1 base and J by 3 bases, with 7 bases of the junction left unmatched. The CDR3 DNA sequence: TGCGCCAGCAGCTTGATGACAGGGGGTCTCGACACTGAAGCTTTCTTT. It is translated as CASSLMTGGLDTEAFF.

The chain is built from TRBV11-3 and TRBJ2-5; D may be TRBD2 (5 bases). Germline-derived CDR1 and CDR2 are SGHNT and YENEEA. This CDR3 spans 13 amino acids. V was clipped by 1 base and J by 5 bases, with 8 bases between them. The CDR3 DNA sequence: TGTGCCAGCAGCTTAGGAGGGTACGAGACCCAGTACTTC. It is translated as CASSLGGYETQYF.

The gene calls are TRBV5-4 and TRBJ1-1; D might be TRBD1 (5 bases). The germline CDR1 and CDR2 sequences are SGHNT and YYREEE (reference sequence). Trimming cost V 0 bases and J 1 base, with 13 bases left between them. CDR3 length: 16 amino acids. In DNA form, the CDR3 reads TGTGCCAGCAGCTTGGCCATATCCAGGGCGAACACTGAAGCTTTCTTT. This encodes CASSLAISRANTEAFF.

The chain recombines TRBV5-4 with TRBJ2-1; 10 bases line up with TRBD2. The CDR3 spans 14 residues. Trimming removed 4 bases from V and 10 bases from J; junction bases left unmatched: 8. The germline V gene encodes CDR1 SGHNT and CDR2 YYREEE (reference sequence). DNA for the CDR3: TGTGCCAGCAGCGGGCATCTAGCGGGAGAAGAGCAGTTCTTC. It is translated as CASSGHLAGEEQFF.

This chain links TRBV27 with TRBJ2-2; 9 positions match TRBD2. The V gene's germline CDR1 is MNHEY and CDR2 SMNVEV (reference sequence). The CDR3 length is 16 residues. J gave up 4 bases and V 1 base, and 4 bases lay outside the gene matches. The DNA for the CDR3 is TGTGCCAGCAGTTTATTGGCTAGCGGGGCCACCGGGGAGCTGTTTTTT. Its translation is CASSLLASGATGELFF.

V is TRBV11-2 and J is TRBJ2-7; 8 bases line up with TRBD2. In germline, CDR1 is SGHAT, CDR2 FQNNGV. Losses at the gene ends were 5 bases for V and 6 bases for J; bases not matched to a gene: 6. The CDR3 has 13 residues. In nucleotides, the CDR3 is TGTGCCAGCAGCCTTGAGCGGGGGAGCGAGCAGTACTTC. Its translation is CASSLERGSEQYF.

The chain uses TRBV15 and TRBJ1-5; 8 positions agree with TRBD1. The CDR3 is 14 residues long. The V gene's germline CDR1 is LNHNV and CDR2 YYDKDF (reference sequence). The trim removed 3 bases at V and 5 bases at J, leaving 3 bases unmatched. DNA of the CDR3: TGTGCCACCAGCAGGGACAGGGCGGATCAGCCCCAGCATTTT. It specifies CATSRDRADQPQHF.

The chain carries TRBV18 and TRBJ2-1; D is undetermined. Germline V gene lookup returns CDR1 KGHSH and CDR2 LQKENI. V gave up 2 bases and J gave up 2 bases, with 13 bases separating them. The CDR3 consists of 16 residues. DNA of the CDR3: TGTGCCAGCTCACCAAATCAGATGTCAGCCTACAATGAGCAGTTCTTC. Protein sequence: CASSPNQMSAYNEQFF. Supplemented by reference TRBV18 and TRBJ2-1, the full variable domain reads NAGVMQNPRHLVRRRGQEARLRCSPMKGHSHVYWYRQLPEEGLKFMVYLQKENIIDESGMPKERFSAEFPKEGPSILRIQQVVRGDSAAYFCASSPNQMSAYNEQFFGPGTRLTVL.

The V call is TRBV11-2, the J call TRBJ1-4, with D perhaps TRBD1 (5 bases). Germline V gene sequence: CDR1 SGHAT, CDR2 FQNNGV. Trimming left V 4 bases short and J 7 bases short, with 19 bases between. The CDR3 is made up of 16 amino acids. In nucleotides, the CDR3 is TGTGCCAGCAGCTCCCTAAGGGGAGGGGCTGGTGAAAAACTGTTTTTT. This translates into CASSSLRGGAGEKLFF.

This rearrangement joins TRBV19 to TRBJ2-7; 7 positions agree with TRBD2. Germline V gene data show CDR1 as LNHDA and CDR2 as SQIVND (reference sequence). Germline trimming cut 6 bases from V and 3 bases from J; bases unmatched to any gene: 8. CDR3 length: 14 amino acids. The CDR3 reads CASSLSGNNYEQYF. The DNA for the CDR3 is TGTGCCAGTAGCCTAAGCGGGAACAACTACGAGCAGTACTTC.

J is TRBJ2-1 and V is TRBV7-9; 11 nucleotides align to TRBD2. The CDR3 consists of 16 residues. Germline V gives CDR1 SEHNR, CDR2 FQNEAQ (reference sequence). V dropped 2 bases and J dropped 8; count of bases not matched to a gene: 8. In DNA, the CDR3 is TGTGCCAGCAGCTTAACACTAGCGGGAGTGACGGATGAGCAGTTCTTC. Translation gives CASSLTLAGVTDEQFF.

The rearrangement uses TRBV30 and TRBJ1-1, with 10 bases identical to TRBD1. Germline V gene lookup returns CDR1 GTSNPN and CDR2 SVGIG (reference sequence). V gave up 8 bases and J gave up 4 bases; unmatched junction bases: 4. The CDR3 runs 12 residues. CDR3 protein: CAGTGETTEAFF. The CDR3 DNA is TGTGCCGGGACAGGGGAAACCACTGAAGCTTTCTTT.

This clone has just one count. The genes are TRBV30 and TRBJ2-1; TRBD2 agrees at 12 bases. The CDR3 has 15 residues. Trimming took 7 bases from V and 4 from J; bases not matched to a gene: 8. In germline, CDR1 is GTSNPN, CDR2 SVGIG (reference sequence). The CDR3 nucleotides are TGTGCCTCCTCCCGACTAGCGGGAGCGTACAATGAGCAGTTCTTC. It specifies CASSRLAGAYNEQFF.

The chain links TRBV7-2 to TRBJ2-3, with 7 bases matching TRBD2. Trimming took 4 bases from V and 1 from J; bases not matched to a gene: 2. This CDR3 contains 14 residues. Per the germline V gene, CDR1 is SGHTA and CDR2 is FQGNSA. This chain's CDR3 is CASSSSGRTDTQYF. CDR3 DNA: TGTGCCAGCAGCTCTAGCGGCCGCACAGATACGCAGTATTTT.

The chain carries TRBV5-4 and TRBJ2-3; 11 bases map to TRBD2. The V segment lost 5 bases and the J segment 8 bases; nucleotides outside the gene matches: 13. Germline CDR1 is SGHNT and CDR2 is YYREEE (reference sequence). The CDR3 spans 16 residues. The CDR3 coding sequence is TGTGCCAGCAGAACGGGACTAGCGGACCACAGAGGTACGCAGTATTTT. Translation: CASRTGLADHRGTQYF.

V gene TRBV11-2 combines with J gene TRBJ2-3, with 7 bases lining up with TRBD2. The V gene end was trimmed by 3 bases and the J gene end by 0 bases; junction bases not matched to a gene: 9. The CDR3 runs to 17 residues. Germline lookup yields CDR1 SGHAT and CDR2 FQNNGV. As DNA, the CDR3 is TGTGCCAGCAGCTTCGGCAGGCGGGAGTTGAGCACAGATACGCAGTATTTT. The encoded protein is CASSFGRRELSTDTQYF. Using reference TRBV11-2 and TRBJ2-3 for the parts outside the CDR3, the full variable domain is EAGVAQSPRYKIIEKRQSVAFWCNPISGHATLYWYQQILGQGPKLLIQFQNNGVVDDSQLPKDRFSAERLKGVDSTLKIQPAKLEDSAVYLCASSFGRRELSTDTQYFGPGTRLTVL.

The V call is TRBV19, the J call TRBJ1-2, with 9 bases lining up with TRBD1. Looked up from germline, CDR1 is LNHDA and CDR2 is SQIVND (reference sequence). V was clipped by 4 bases and J by 6 bases; unmatched bases: 12. The CDR3 contains 16 residues. The CDR3 loop is CASSTYPGQGNDGYTF. As DNA, the CDR3 is TGTGCCAGTAGTACATATCCGGGACAGGGAAATGATGGCTACACCTTC.

This clone was detected once. The chain carries TRBV5-1 and TRBJ1-1; the D gene is possibly TRBD1 (6 bases). Looked up from germline, CDR1 is SGHRS and CDR2 is YFSETQ. This CDR3 is 15 amino acids long. V was clipped by 0 bases and J by 1 base, with 10 bases between them. DNA for the CDR3: TGCGCCAGCAGCTTGGAGGGACAACCGAACACTGAAGCTTTCTTT. This encodes CASSLEGQPNTEAFF.

This chain uses TRBV30 with TRBJ1-1, with TRBD1 matching over 7 bases. V was clipped by 5 bases and J by 4 bases; unmatched bases: 7. Germline CDR1 reads GTSNPN; CDR2 reads SVGIG (reference sequence). CDR3 length equals 13 residues. CDR3: CAWGQGVGTEAFF. The CDR3 nucleotides read TGTGCCTGGGGTCAGGGGGTGGGCACTGAAGCTTTCTTT.

V usage is TRBV10-3 and J usage is TRBJ2-1; TRBD2 matches at 8 bases. The CDR3 spans 13 residues. Germline CDR1 is ENHRY and CDR2 is SYGVKD. V shed 7 bases and J 1 base; nucleotides not matched to a gene: 0. The CDR3 loop reads CAITGGSYNEQFF. The CDR3 nucleotides are TGTGCCATCACGGGGGGGTCCTACAATGAGCAGTTCTTC.

V and J are TRBV6-5 and TRBJ1-5; unclear D gene. V dropped 4 bases and J dropped 0 bases, with 13 bases sitting between them. Germline CDR1 is MNHEY and CDR2 is SVGAGI. CDR3 length equals 16 residues. The CDR3 sequence: CASSFRDLYSNQPQHF. The CDR3 DNA reads as TGTGCCAGCAGTTTCCGGGATCTCTATAGCAATCAGCCCCAGCATTTT.

This clone was detected once. The chain carries TRBV5-1 and TRBJ1-1; D gene unclear. Germline values: CDR1 SGHRS, CDR2 YFSETQ. Deletions cut 3 bases from V and 1 base from J, with 7 bases between. CDR3 length equals 13 residues. Here the CDR3 reads CASSWAGNTEAFF. CDR3 sequence (DNA): TGCGCCAGCAGCTGGGCAGGGAACACTGAAGCTTTCTTT.

The chain carries TRBV7-2 and TRBJ2-5; 9 bases are a match to TRBD2. Germline loops: CDR1 SGHTA, CDR2 FQGNSA. V lost 4 bases and J lost 3; bases outside the gene matches: 3. This CDR3 region has 14 residues. CDR3 loop: CASSWIAGEETQYF. The CDR3 DNA reads as TGTGCCAGCAGCTGGATAGCGGGAGAAGAGACCCAGTACTTC.

The chain combines TRBV13 with TRBJ1-1; TRBD1 agrees at 9 bases. CDR1 and CDR2 from the germline V gene are PRHDT and FYEKMQ (reference sequence). V lost 5 bases, J lost 11 bases, and 6 bases stayed unmatched. The CDR3 sequence is 12 residues long. This CDR3 is CASSTWTGEAFF. DNA for the CDR3: TGTGCCAGCAGCACGTGGACAGGGGAGGCTTTCTTT.